These 30 T cell receptor beta chains originate from one sample sequenced in a study of response to subunit inactivated influenza vaccine. TCRdb used MiXCR to reprocess the RT-PCR reads, holding one entry per CDR3 protein. The data hold hundreds of thousands of distinct CDR3 sequences, with approximately 10% observed a single time. Sample: PBMCs from blood, taken on the day of vaccination. The receptors come from a man aged 45-60 years who received an inactivated influenza vaccine.

The V and J genes are TRBV3-1 and TRBJ1-6, with 8 positions matching TRBD1. J was trimmed by 9 bases and V by 2 bases; bases with no gene match: 12. CDR1 is LGHDT and CDR2 is YNNKEL in the germline V gene (reference sequence). The CDR3 totals 17 residues. The CDR3 DNA follows: TGTGCCAGCAGCCAATTGGGCCGAGGACAGGGACGTTCACCCCTCCACTTT. It yields the protein CASSQLGRGQGRSPLHF.

This rearrangement joins TRBV12-3 or TRBV12-4 to TRBJ1-1; D ambiguous. Trimming left V 4 bases short and J 6 bases short, with 9 bases between. CDR3 length: 12 amino acids. CDR3 DNA sequence: TGTGCCAGCAGTTCGTGGGTGGCTGAAGCTTTCTTT. This encodes CASSSWVAEAFF.

The chain employs TRBV7-2 and TRBJ2-5; the D gene could be TRBD1 or TRBD2 (5 bases each). CDR3 length: 14 residues. Germline V gene data show CDR1 as SGHTA and CDR2 as FQGNSA. The V gene lost 1 base and the J gene lost 5 bases, with 11 bases spanning the gap. The CDR3 coding sequence is TGTGCCAGCAGCTTAGAGAGGGGCAGGGAGACCCAGTACTTC. This sequence encodes CASSLERGRETQYF.

This clonotype was recorded a few times. The rearrangement uses TRBV29-1 and TRBJ2-5; no clear D. The CDR3 totals 12 residues. Trimming shortened V by 2 bases and J by 7 bases, and 11 bases separated the two germline ends. CDR1 and CDR2 from the germline V gene are SQVTM and ANQGSEA. CDR3 in amino acids: CSVEKDPGTQYF. The CDR3 DNA sequence: TGCAGCGTTGAAAAGGACCCCGGGACCCAGTACTTC.

This clonotype was observed a few times. The chain links TRBV29-1 to TRBJ2-3; no reliable D call. This CDR3 is built from 12 residues. Per the germline V gene, CDR1 is SQVTM and CDR2 is ANQGSEA. Trimming cost V 5 bases and J 4 bases, with 10 bases left between them. The CDR3 region is CSVKADADTQYF. In DNA form, the CDR3 reads TGCAGCGTTAAGGCGGACGCAGATACGCAGTATTTT.

This clonotype turned up a few times. The CDR3 DNA reads as TGTGCCTGGAGATCGACAGTCTTAACCTACGAGCAGTACTTC. It encodes CAWRSTVLTYEQYF. The chain joins TRBV30 to TRBJ2-7; the D gene is possibly TRBD1 (5 bases). From germline, CDR1 is GTSNPN and CDR2 SVGIG (reference sequence). There are 14 residues in the CDR3. V shed 3 bases and J shed 2 bases, with 14 bases lying between them.

This clonotype was detected only a few times. The V gene is TRBV12-3 or TRBV12-4, the J gene TRBJ2-3; perhaps D is TRBD1 or TRBD2 (7 bases each). This CDR3 region has 11 residues. V lost 6 bases and J 10 bases, leaving 11 bases between the germline ends. The CDR3 region is CASSPGGAQYF. The CDR3 nucleotides read TGTGCCAGCAGCCCAGGGGGGGCGCAGTATTTT.

The chain carries TRBV4-3 and TRBJ2-2; 8 nucleotides line up with TRBD2. CDR3 length equals 16 residues. The V gene's germline CDR1 is LGHNA and CDR2 YSLEER. J gave up 4 bases and V 4 bases, and 8 bases lay outside the gene matches. CDR3 coding DNA: TGCGCCAGCAGCCCGAAGCGGGGGACACCCACCGGGGAGCTGTTTTTT. It yields the protein CASSPKRGTPTGELFF.

CDR3 region: CATSGTGKEKLFF. The CDR3 nucleotides are TGTGCCACCAGCGGGACAGGGAAGGAAAAACTGTTTTTT. V gene TRBV15 combines with J gene TRBJ1-4; 9 bases agree with TRBD1. Unmatched junction bases numbered 3, after V lost 5 bases and J lost 8 bases. Germline V lookup: CDR1 LNHNV, CDR2 YYDKDF (reference sequence). This CDR3 spans 13 amino acids.

This clonotype has a handful of counts. The CDR3 DNA is TGTGCCAGTAGCCCCCACCGGGCTAGTAGCACAGATACGCAGTATTTT. Amino acids: CASSPHRASSTDTQYF. This sequence joins TRBV19 and TRBJ2-3; D unresolved. Trimming left V 6 bases short and J 0 bases short, with 16 bases between. Germline loops: CDR1 LNHDA, CDR2 SQIVND (reference sequence). The CDR3 totals 16 residues.

This clonotype has just a few counts. This sequence joins TRBV11-2 and TRBJ2-5; TRBD2 matches at 12 bases. CDR1 and CDR2 from the germline V gene are SGHAT and FQNNGV. The trim removed 5 bases at V and 3 bases at J, leaving 16 bases unmatched. The CDR3 has 19 residues. The CDR3 here is CASSKVWSLAGGIEETQYF. CDR3 bases: TGTGCCAGCAGCAAAGTGTGGAGTCTAGCGGGGGGGATAGAAGAGACCCAGTACTTC.

This clonotype occurred a few times. The chain has TRBV5-6 and TRBJ2-1; D perhaps matches TRBD1 (6 bases). CDR3 length: 13 amino acids. Germline assignment: CDR1 SGHDT and CDR2 YYEEEE. The germline V and J ends were trimmed by 6 bases and 4 bases, with 11 bases remaining between them. The CDR3 bases are TGTGCCAGCACAGGGGAGTATTACAATGAGCAGTTCTTC. Its translation: CASTGEYYNEQFF. The full variable domain, its missing parts supplied by reference TRBV5-6 and TRBJ2-1, is DAGVTQSPTHLIKTRGQQVTLRCSPKSGHDTVSWYQQALGQGPQFIFQYYEEEERQRGNFPDRFSGHQFPNYSSELNVNALLLGDSALYLCASTGEYYNEQFFGPGTRLTVL.

This clonotype was seen more than once but under ten times. This rearrangement joins TRBV20-1 to TRBJ1-5, with D hard to call. CDR3 size: 14 residues. The V end lost 0 bases, the J end lost 5 bases, and 11 bases lay between the germline ends. Germline values: CDR1 DFQATT, CDR2 SNEGSKA (reference sequence). The CDR3: CSARDPYADQPQHF. CDR3 coding DNA: TGCAGTGCTAGAGATCCCTACGCCGATCAGCCCCAGCATTTT.

The sample holds many counts of this clonotype. The chain couples TRBV5-1 to TRBJ2-2; D is unclear. The V and J ends lost 2 bases and 3 bases respectively, with 11 bases between them. The CDR3 is 15 residues long. The germline gives CDR1 SGHRS, CDR2 YFSETQ. The CDR3 bases are TGCGCCAGCAGCTTACGGGTCCCTGACACCGGGGAGCTGTTTTTT. Encoded protein: CASSLRVPDTGELFF.

The sample holds a few counts of this clonotype. CDR3 DNA: TGTGCCAGCAGTGAGCCTACAGGTGCCAAAAACATTCAGTACTTC. This codes for CASSEPTGAKNIQYF. The chain uses TRBV6-1 and TRBJ2-4, with D possibly being TRBD1 (5 bases). The V gene's germline CDR1 is MNHNS and CDR2 SASEGT. V lost 3 bases to trimming and J lost 1 base, with 10 bases between them. This CDR3 is built from 15 residues.

This clonotype was recorded a few times. The J gene is TRBJ2-5, the V gene TRBV12-3 or TRBV12-4; TRBD2 is a possible D gene (6 bases). The CDR3 contains 14 residues. V shed 5 bases and J shed 2 bases, with 12 bases lying between them. The CDR3 DNA follows: TGTGCCAGCAGTCCCGGGGAGGTACAAGAGACCCAGTACTTC. Amino acids: CASSPGEVQETQYF.

Note on this clonotype: Since a much larger clone is just one base distant, this may be a read error. This chain uses TRBV4-3 with TRBJ2-3; perhaps TRBD2 as D (5 bases). There are 13 residues in the CDR3. CDR1 LGHNA and CDR2 YSLEER come from the germline V gene. V lost 1 base and J 6 bases, leaving 8 bases between the germline ends. CDR3 DNA: TGCGCCAGCAGCCAAGGACTAATTGATACGCAGTATTTT. Its translation is CASSQGLIDTQYF.

Only a few counts were recorded for this clonotype. The chain combines TRBV11-1 with TRBJ2-1, with TRBD1 matching over 8 bases. The CDR3 consists of 20 residues. The junction had 18 bases not matched to a gene; V was cut back by 1 base and J by 4 bases. The V gene's germline CDR1 is SGHAT and CDR2 FQDESV (reference sequence). CDR3 sequence (DNA): TGTGCCAGCAGCTTAGTAAGGATTATGACGGCAGGGGGCGTTTACAATGAGCAGTTCTTC. It is translated as CASSLVRIMTAGGVYNEQFF.

This chain joins TRBV20-1 and TRBJ2-2; 7 nucleotides match TRBD2. V trimming: 3 bases; J trimming: 7 bases; junction bases outside the gene matches: 5. CDR3 length: 13 amino acids. Germline CDR1 reads DFQATT; CDR2 reads SNEGSKA (reference sequence). DNA for the CDR3: TGCAGTGCTAGGACGACTAGCTACGGGGAGCTGTTTTTT. Protein sequence: CSARTTSYGELFF.

This chain connects TRBV20-1 to TRBJ2-6; TRBD1 agrees at 7 bases. The trim removed 6 bases at V and 4 bases at J, leaving 9 bases unmatched. The germline CDR1 and CDR2 sequences are DFQATT and SNEGSKA (reference sequence). This CDR3 is 15 amino acids long. CDR3 in DNA: TGCAGTGCAAACCGACAGGGAACAGGGGCCAACGTCCTGACTTTC. The encoded protein is CSANRQGTGANVLTF.

This chain uses TRBV30 with TRBJ2-7, with 7 bases identical to TRBD2. This CDR3 has 14 residues. Unmatched junction bases numbered 10, after V lost 4 bases and J lost 4 bases. The germline CDR1 and CDR2 sequences are GTSNPN and SVGIG (reference sequence). The CDR3 sequence is CAWTLGRELYEQYF. The CDR3 DNA follows: TGTGCCTGGACCCTAGGGCGGGAGCTATACGAGCAGTACTTC.

The chain uses TRBV4-3 and TRBJ2-7; D unclear. This CDR3 has 14 amino acids. V was trimmed by 0 bases and J by 3 bases, leaving 9 bases between them. Germline loops: CDR1 LGHNA, CDR2 YSLEER. The CDR3 DNA sequence: TGCGCCAGCAGCCAAGAATCGGCTCGCTACGAGCAGTACTTC. Its translation is CASSQESARYEQYF.

The genes are TRBV12-3 or TRBV12-4 and TRBJ1-2; D may be TRBD1 (5 bases). V lost 3 bases to trimming and J lost 12 bases, with 14 bases between them. The CDR3 has 12 amino acids. The CDR3 is CASSFGGRADTF. The CDR3 nucleotides are TGTGCCAGCAGTTTTGGGGGTCGGGCGGACACCTTC.

This rearrangement joins TRBV7-6 to TRBJ2-5; 8 bases agree with TRBD1. This CDR3 contains 15 residues. V lost 4 bases and J lost 5; bases outside the gene matches: 9. The germline V gene encodes CDR1 SGHVS and CDR2 FNYEAQ. The CDR3 loop reads CASSSRQGIGETQYF. The DNA for the CDR3 is TGTGCCAGCAGCTCCCGACAGGGGATTGGGGAGACCCAGTACTTC.

V is TRBV14 and J is TRBJ2-1; 7 positions match TRBD2. V was clipped by 1 base and J by 4 bases; unmatched bases: 7. The germline V gene has CDR1 SGHDN and CDR2 FVKESK. The CDR3 has 16 residues. The CDR3 loop is CASSQVAASGYNEQFF. The CDR3 DNA is TGTGCCAGCAGCCAAGTCGCGGCTAGCGGATACAATGAGCAGTTCTTC.

The chain couples TRBV27 to TRBJ2-1, with 16 bases that match TRBD2. Germline loops: CDR1 MNHEY, CDR2 SMNVEV (reference sequence). The V segment lost 0 bases and the J segment 8 bases; nucleotides outside the gene matches: 10. This CDR3 is 19 amino acids long. The CDR3 sequence: CASSLSGTSGREGRYEQFF. Written as DNA, the CDR3 is TGTGCCAGCAGTTTATCTGGGACTAGCGGGAGGGAAGGGCGGTATGAGCAGTTCTTC.

J is TRBJ2-4 and V is TRBV5-1; 7 bases map to TRBD1. The length of the CDR3 is 14 residues. Trimming removed 5 bases from V and 8 bases from J; junction bases left unmatched: 10. Germline loops: CDR1 SGHRS, CDR2 YFSETQ. Here the CDR3 reads CASSSGRGMDIQYF. For the CDR3, the DNA is TGCGCCAGCAGTTCCGGCAGGGGGATGGACATTCAGTACTTC.

The chain carries TRBV7-2 and TRBJ2-3; D perhaps matches TRBD2 (5 bases). The V end lost 2 bases, the J end lost 1 base, and 16 bases lay between the germline ends. Looked up from germline, CDR1 is SGHTA and CDR2 is FQGNSA. This CDR3 is built from 17 residues. CDR3 sequence: CASSLTYGSGGTDTQYF. The CDR3 DNA follows: TGTGCCAGCAGCTTAACTTACGGCTCCGGGGGCACAGATACGCAGTATTTT. The full variable domain, completed using reference TRBV7-2 and TRBJ2-3, is GAGVSQSPSNKVTEKGKDVELRCDPISGHTALYWYRQSLGQGLEFLIYFQGNSAPDKSGLPSDRFSAERTGGSVSTLTIQRTQQEDSAVYLCASSLTYGSGGTDTQYFGPGTRLTVL.

This chain connects TRBV20-1 to TRBJ2-1; D is unresolved. The CDR3 sequence is 14 residues long. Between the trimmed V and J ends, which lost 3 bases and 8 bases, there was a span of 17 bases. CDR1 is DFQATT, CDR2 SNEGSKA, per germline (reference sequence). CDR3 amino acids: CSARKGLPGDEQFF. The DNA for the CDR3 is TGCAGTGCTAGGAAGGGCCTCCCTGGGGATGAGCAGTTCTTC.

The chain employs TRBV10-3 and TRBJ2-7; D remains ambiguous. This CDR3 is built from 14 residues. Trimming removed 6 bases from V and 0 bases from J, with 12 bases in between. Germline loops: CDR1 ENHRY, CDR2 SYGVKD. The CDR3 nucleotides read TGTGCCATCAGCCAACAGACCAGCTCCTACGAGCAGTACTTC. Its protein is CAISQQTSSYEQYF.